The rows below give T cell receptor beta chains drawn from one sample of a study of CD8 T cells in ankylosing spondylitis. TCRdb ran MiXCR on the 5' RACE reads and lists one entry per CDR3 protein. The top ten hold 0.45% to 0.6% of the sample, which has around 770,000 distinct CDR3 sequences, 12% seen once. The material sequenced was blood, either unsorted or a sorted T cell fraction (not recorded which). These receptors came from a male donor with ankylosing spondylitis. Each CDR3 is given with its conserved first and last residue. A D gene is named only where the DNA matches it firmly. The size entry is marked missing in some rows and otherwise reads once, few, many or a size class.

D gene: -
clone size: -
J gene: TRBJ2-1
V gene: TRBV20-1
CDR3 protein: CSATDSPWGNEQFF
CDR3 DNA: TGCAGTGCCACGGACTCTCCGTGGGGCAATGAGCAGTTCTTC

D gene: TRBD2
clone size: -
J gene: TRBJ2-5
V gene: TRBV5-5
CDR3 protein: CASSPRWTSGKETQYF
CDR3 DNA: TGTGCCAGCAGCCCCCGGTGGACTAGCGGGAAAGAGACCCAGTACTTC

D gene: -
clone size: -
J gene: TRBJ2-7
V gene: TRBV3-1
CDR3 protein: CASSRWTDANEQYF
CDR3 DNA: TGTGCCAGCAGCCGCTGGACCGACGCTAATGAGCAGTACTTC

D gene: -
clone size: -
J gene: TRBJ2-1
V gene: TRBV10-2
CDR3 protein: CASSEGNKQFF
CDR3 DNA: TGCGCCAGCAGTGAGGGGAACAAACAGTTCTTC

D gene: TRBD1
clone size: few
J gene: TRBJ2-7
V gene: TRBV20-1
CDR3 protein: CSAEDRGRTYEQYF
CDR3 DNA: TGCAGTGCTGAGGACAGGGGCCGTACCTACGAGCAGTACTTC

D gene: TRBD1
clone size: many
J gene: TRBJ2-5
V gene: TRBV20-1
CDR3 protein: CSADRGIEETQYF
CDR3 DNA: TGCAGTGCTGACAGGGGAATCGAGGAGACCCAGTACTTC

D gene: -
clone size: few
J gene: TRBJ1-5
V gene: TRBV7-9
CDR3 protein: CASSLWKNQPQHF
CDR3 DNA: TGTGCCAGCAGCTTATGGAAAAATCAGCCCCAGCATTTT

D gene: TRBD2
clone size: many
J gene: TRBJ2-5
V gene: TRBV20-1
CDR3 protein: CSAEGAGLETQYF
CDR3 DNA: TGCAGTGCTGAGGGAGCGGGACTGGAGACCCAGTACTTC

D gene: -
clone size: -
J gene: TRBJ2-7
V gene: TRBV7-9
CDR3 protein: CASSFGGERSYEQYF
CDR3 DNA: TGTGCCAGCAGCTTTGGAGGTGAGCGGTCCTACGAGCAGTACTTC

D gene: -
clone size: few
J gene: TRBJ1-6
V gene: TRBV27
CDR3 protein: CASSSLAAPPSPLHF
CDR3 DNA: TGTGCCAGCAGTTCCCTCGCGGCGCCTCCTTCACCCCTCCACTTT

D gene: TRBD2
clone size: few
J gene: TRBJ2-7
V gene: TRBV9
CDR3 protein: CASSVGTSGSYEQYF
CDR3 DNA: TGTGCCAGCAGCGTAGGAACTAGCGGGAGCTACGAGCAGTACTTC

D gene: -
clone size: few
J gene: TRBJ1-4
V gene: TRBV11-3
CDR3 protein: CASSLAPTKTNEKLFF
CDR3 DNA: TGTGCCAGCAGCTTAGCTCCTACGAAGACTAATGAAAAACTGTTTTTT

D gene: TRBD1
clone size: many
J gene: TRBJ2-3
V gene: TRBV29-1
CDR3 protein: CSVDRDTDTQYF
CDR3 DNA: TGCAGCGTGGACAGGGACACAGATACGCAGTATTTT

D gene: -
clone size: few
J gene: TRBJ2-5
V gene: TRBV6-5
CDR3 protein: CASRGYQETQYF
CDR3 DNA: TGTGCCAGCCGGGGGTACCAAGAGACCCAGTACTTC

D gene: TRBD2
clone size: -
J gene: TRBJ2-1
V gene: TRBV5-4
CDR3 protein: CASSSPAGDSDDAYNEQFF
CDR3 DNA: TGTGCCAGCAGCTCCCCCGCGGGAGATTCGGACGACGCCTACAATGAGCAGTTCTTC